Each of the 20 T cell receptor beta chains below was sequenced from the same sample in a study of T cell responses to AZD1222 COVID-19 vaccine. Assay used: immunoSEQ multiplex PCR; TCRdb lists only in-frame clones, some missing. The sample lists 160,000 or so clones, less than 90% occurring once. Sequenced material: peripheral blood, taken on day 0 of AZD1222 vaccination. The receptors originated from an adult in good health.

The gene calls are TRBV9 and TRBJ1-6; the D gene is possibly TRBD1 (6 bases). The CDR3 sequence is 16 residues long. The V gene lost 0 bases and the J gene lost 9 bases, with 16 bases spanning the gap. Germline CDR1 is SGDLS and CDR2 is YYNGEE. The CDR3 DNA sequence: TGTGCCAGCAGCGTAGCCTTAGGACAGAACGGTTCACCCCTCCACTTT. It is translated as CASSVALGQNGSPLHF.

The chain recombines TRBV18 with TRBJ2-1; no clear D gene. The CDR3 has 15 amino acids. V lost 5 bases to trimming and J lost 0 bases, with 11 bases between them. CDR1 KGHSH and CDR2 LQKENI come from the germline V gene. The CDR3 here is CASSTPVFSYNEQFF. The CDR3 DNA sequence: TGTGCCAGCTCAACGCCGGTGTTCTCCTACAATGAGCAGTTCTTC.

The chain has TRBV6-5 and TRBJ1-4; D remains unclear. Deletions cut 8 bases from V and 3 bases from J, with 10 bases between. This CDR3 spans 13 amino acids. CDR1 is MNHEY, CDR2 SVGAGI, per germline. CDR3 amino acids: CASSELANEKLFF. CDR3 DNA sequence: TGTGCCAGCTCCGAGTTGGCTAATGAAAAACTGTTTTTT.

The rearrangement links TRBV4-1 to TRBJ1-1, with D uncertain. The CDR3 contains 13 residues. Germline V gives CDR1 MGHRA, CDR2 YSYEKL. V gave up 1 base and J gave up 0 bases, with 3 bases separating them. This CDR3 reads CASSQVLNTEAFF. The CDR3 coding sequence is TGCGCCAGCAGCCAAGTTTTGAACACTGAAGCTTTCTTT.

CDR3 amino acids: CASSLGTAGSPLHF. The CDR3, as DNA: TGCGCCAGCAGCCTCGGGACAGCTGGTTCACCCCTCCACTTT. The chain has TRBV5-1 and TRBJ1-6, with TRBD1 identical over 7 bases. In germline, CDR1 is SGHRS, CDR2 YFSETQ. This CDR3 has 14 residues. The junction had 7 bases not matched to a gene; V was cut back by 4 bases and J by 9 bases.

The chain combines TRBV7-2 with TRBJ1-1, with 8 positions matching TRBD1. In germline, CDR1 is SGHTA, CDR2 FQGNSA. The CDR3 has 14 amino acids. J lost 5 bases, V lost 0 bases, and 2 bases had no gene match. The CDR3 DNA reads as TGTGCCAGCAGCTTAGCGAGGACAGGGACTGAAGCTTTCTTT. Its protein product is CASSLARTGTEAFF.

This clone was detected once. This chain joins TRBV7-2 and TRBJ2-3; TRBD2 aligns across 9 bases. V shed 4 bases and J 1 base; nucleotides not matched to a gene: 6. The CDR3 consists of 16 residues. The germline V gene encodes CDR1 SGHTA and CDR2 FQGNSA. CDR3 amino acids: CASSSKVAGGTDTQYF. The CDR3 DNA reads as TGTGCCAGCAGCTCCAAGGTAGCGGGGGGCACAGATACGCAGTATTTT.

The genes are TRBV7-2 and TRBJ2-7, with D perhaps assigned TRBD1 or TRBD2 (5 bases each). CDR3 length: 13 residues. V gave up 4 bases and J gave up 6 bases, with 13 bases separating them. Germline V gene data show CDR1 as SGHTA and CDR2 as FQGNSA. The CDR3, as DNA: TGTGCCAGCAGCTCTCCGGGGCGTTTCGAGCAGTACTTC. Translated: CASSSPGRFEQYF.

The rearrangement joins TRBV4-3 to TRBJ2-7; D is possibly TRBD1 (5 bases). This CDR3 has 17 amino acids. The V gene lost 3 bases and the J gene lost 4 bases, with 22 bases spanning the gap. Germline CDR1 and CDR2: LGHNA and YSLEER. Here the CDR3 reads CASSQSVARGLEYEQYF. The CDR3 DNA sequence: TGCGCCAGCAGCCAGTCGGTAGCTAGGGGCCTCGAGTACGAGCAGTACTTC.

J is TRBJ2-5 and V is TRBV18; D remains ambiguous. CDR1 is KGHSH and CDR2 is LQKENI in the germline V gene. V lost 8 bases to trimming and J lost 1 base, with 14 bases between them. The CDR3 extends over 14 amino acids. CDR3 bases: TGTGCCAGCCGTTCCCTTGGGGTCCAAGAGACCCAGTACTTC. It specifies CASRSLGVQETQYF.

The chain has TRBV6-5 and TRBJ1-2, with a tentative D call TRBD1 (6 bases). Germline CDR1 is MNHEY and CDR2 is SVGAGI. With 2 bases removed from V and 7 bases from J, the gap between germline ends came to 11 bases. This CDR3 region has 13 residues. The CDR3 DNA follows: TGTGCCAGCAGTTACACGACAGGCGGTGGCTACACCTTC. Protein: CASSYTTGGGYTF.

In this sample, this clone turned up a few times. The gene calls are TRBV6-5 and TRBJ1-4; no clear D gene. CDR3 length equals 12 residues. Deletions cut 6 bases from V and 7 bases from J, with 9 bases between. Germline V lookup: CDR1 MNHEY, CDR2 SVGAGI. CDR3 sequence (DNA): TGTGCCAGCAGAGGACCGAGTGAAAAACTGTTTTTT. This sequence encodes CASRGPSEKLFF.

This clone has a handful of counts. V gene TRBV19 combines with J gene TRBJ1-5; no definite D call. The CDR3 spans 13 residues. Trimming took 3 bases from V and 5 from J, leaving 8 bases between them. The germline V gene has CDR1 LNHDA and CDR2 SQIVND (reference sequence). The CDR3 region is CASSIAAYQPQHF. In nucleotides, the CDR3 is TGTGCCAGTAGTATCGCCGCATATCAGCCCCAGCATTTT.

Notes on this clone: The identical CDR3 is also encoded by other nucleotide sequences in the sample. The gene calls are TRBV7-2 and TRBJ2-7, with 8 bases fitting TRBD1. The CDR3 is made up of 13 amino acids. Germline V gives CDR1 SGHTA, CDR2 FQGNSA. Germline trimming cut 2 bases from V and 3 bases from J; bases unmatched to any gene: 0. The DNA for the CDR3 is TGTGCCAGCAGCTTAACAGGGGGCTACGAGCAGTACTTC. Translated, it gives CASSLTGGYEQYF.

V usage is TRBV2 and J usage is TRBJ2-3, with 16 bases aligning to TRBD2. Germline lookup yields CDR1 SNHLY and CDR2 FYNNEI. Trimming removed 6 bases from V and 5 bases from J; junction bases left unmatched: 2. CDR3 length equals 15 residues. The CDR3 DNA reads as TGTGCCAGCAGGGGGACTAGCGGGAGGGGAGATACGCAGTATTTT. It codes for CASRGTSGRGDTQYF.

This chain connects TRBV7-3 to TRBJ2-5; 9 bases line up with TRBD2. This CDR3 is 17 amino acids long. Germline assignment: CDR1 SGHTA and CDR2 FQGTGA. Unmatched junction bases numbered 8, after V lost 2 bases and J lost 1 base. The CDR3 protein is CASSLGAGGLLQETQYF. The DNA of the CDR3 is TGTGCCAGCAGCTTAGGAGCGGGGGGACTTCTCCAAGAGACCCAGTACTTC.

The chain couples TRBV27 to TRBJ1-5; 11 bases map to TRBD1. This CDR3 contains 15 residues. The germline V gene encodes CDR1 MNHEY and CDR2 SMNVEV (reference sequence). Trimming cost V 6 bases and J 7 bases; bases outside gene matches: 8. The CDR3 nucleotides read TGTGCCAGCAGCCTCCACGGGACAGGGGGGCAGCCCCAGCATTTT. It codes for CASSLHGTGGQPQHF.

The chain links TRBV7-9 to TRBJ1-1; D is perhaps TRBD1 (5 bases). CDR3 size: 14 residues. The germline gives CDR1 SEHNR, CDR2 FQNEAQ (reference sequence). Trimming took 5 bases from V and 5 from J, leaving 15 bases between them. The chain's CDR3 is CASSLQGRNTEAFF. As DNA, the CDR3 is TGTGCCAGCAGCCTGCAGGGACGGAATACTGAAGCTTTCTTT. The variable domain in full, completed from reference TRBV7-9 and TRBJ1-1, reads DTGVSQNPRHKITKRGQNVTFRCDPISEHNRLYWYRQTLGQGPEFLTYFQNEAQLEKSRLLSDRFSAERPKGSFSTLEIQRTEQGDSAMYLCASSLQGRNTEAFFGQGTRLTVV.

The genes are TRBV28 and TRBJ1-2; 10 nucleotides align to TRBD1. CDR1 MDHEN and CDR2 SYDVKM come from the germline V gene. The J segment lost 3 bases and the V segment lost 5 bases, leaving 6 bases of the junction unmatched. This CDR3 has 15 amino acids. CDR3 loop: CASSTRTGGDYGYTF. CDR3 nucleotides: TGTGCCAGCAGTACCCGGACAGGGGGGGACTATGGCTACACCTTC.

The V call is TRBV10-2, the J call TRBJ2-6; TRBD1 aligns across 7 bases. This CDR3 spans 19 amino acids. Germline trimming cut 3 bases from V and 0 bases from J; bases unmatched to any gene: 11. Germline V CDR1 and CDR2: WSHSY, SAAADI. In DNA, the CDR3 is TGCGCCAGCAGTGACCGGGACAGAGCCTACCGCTCTGGGGCCAACGTCCTGACTTTC. Amino acid sequence: CASSDRDRAYRSGANVLTF.